The following is a T cell receptor (beta chain) sequence with its context. Antigen specificity is unknown. The data were produced by immunoSEQ multiplex PCR, yet TCRdb's version contains in-frame clones alone and is incomplete. The repertoire consists of 37,000 or so clones, with over 75% occurring once and the leading ten covering roughly 2.6%. The germline gives CDR1 SGHNT, CDR2 YENEEA. The V end was cut by 5 bases, the J end by 10 bases, with 27 bases between. The length of the CDR3 is 17 residues. The data originate from a study of T cells in localized non-small cell lung cancer. Study-level findings and limits: The highest T cell clonality was in uninvolved adjacent lung, above tumor. Heterogeneity within the tumor remains possible, as just one region underwent sequencing.

The sample here was peripheral blood, taken before any cancer treatment. The sequence was obtained from a woman aged 40 to 75 with stage I lung adenocarcinoma. This chain links TRBV11-3 with TRBJ2-1, with D possibly being TRBD1 (5 bases). The CDR3 sequence is CASSPGVGRQGRAEQFF. In DNA, the CDR3 is TGTGCCAGCAGCCCAGGTGTAGGCCGTCAGGGCCGGGCCGAGCAGTTCTTC.